The next 9 T cell receptor beta chains were all read from a single sample in a study of blood T cell repertoires in COVID-19. The repertoire was sequenced with immunoSEQ multiplex PCR; TCRdb's copy has only in-frame clones and lacks some. The repertoire holds around 170,000 clones, with about 80% as singletons. Sequencing used PBMCs or T cells enriched from blood (not recorded which). The receptor set was obtained from a man aged 55-75 years who had been exposed to COVID-19.

The V call is TRBV27, the J call TRBJ1-5; D is unclear. CDR1 MNHEY and CDR2 SMNVEV come from the germline V gene (reference sequence). Trimming removed 3 bases at V and 1 base at J, with 10 bases between. The CDR3 loop spans 15 amino acids. The CDR3 loop is CASSFWPPSNQPQHF. The CDR3 DNA follows: TGTGCCAGCAGTTTTTGGCCCCCCAGCAATCAGCCCCAGCATTTT.

This chain joins TRBV20-1 and TRBJ2-7, with TRBD2 matching over 10 bases. The V and J ends lost 3 bases and 4 bases, in that order; junction bases with no gene match: 6. Germline CDR1 DFQATT, CDR2 SNEGSKA (reference sequence). CDR3 length: 14 amino acids. The CDR3 region is CSASASGRGYEQYF. CDR3 DNA: TGCAGTGCTAGTGCCAGCGGGAGGGGTTACGAGCAGTACTTC.

CDR3 protein: CASSPESGRDYNEQFF. DNA of the CDR3: TGTGCCAGCAGCCCCGAAAGCGGGAGGGACTACAATGAGCAGTTCTTC. The rearrangement joins TRBV7-9 to TRBJ2-1; TRBD2 aligns across 10 bases. The germline gives CDR1 SEHNR, CDR2 FQNEAQ (reference sequence). Unmatched junction bases numbered 7, after V lost 5 bases and J lost 3 bases. This CDR3 is 16 amino acids long.

The V gene is TRBV28, the J gene TRBJ1-2; possibly TRBD1 for D (5 bases). The V gene's germline CDR1 is MDHEN and CDR2 SYDVKM. CDR3 length: 12 residues. Trimming left V 2 bases short and J 4 bases short, with 5 bases between. The CDR3, as DNA: TGTGCCAGCAGTTTAACAGGCTATGGCTACACCTTC. Its translation is CASSLTGYGYTF.

This clone was observed once. This chain joins TRBV28 and TRBJ2-5; the D is unclear. Germline CDR1 and CDR2: MDHEN and SYDVKM. The V and J ends lost 1 base and 5 bases respectively, with 5 bases between them. This CDR3 region has 12 residues. CDR3 sequence (DNA): TGTGCCAGCAGTTTATACGGGGAGACCCAGTACTTC. Translated: CASSLYGETQYF.

This chain connects TRBV25-1 to TRBJ2-5; TRBD2 matches 12 bases. The CDR3 runs to 14 residues. Germline lookup yields CDR1 MGHDK and CDR2 SYGVNS. The trim removed 5 bases at V and 4 bases at J, leaving 2 bases unmatched. The chain's CDR3 is CASSPLAGGETQYF. For the CDR3, the DNA is TGTGCCAGCAGTCCACTAGCGGGAGGAGAGACCCAGTACTTC.

The CDR3 here is CASSQSPTGSNEKLFF. For the CDR3, the DNA is TGCGCCAGCAGCCAAAGTCCGACAGGGAGCAATGAAAAACTGTTTTTT. V and J are TRBV4-3 and TRBJ1-4; 7 nucleotides agree with TRBD1. From germline, CDR1 is LGHNA and CDR2 YSLEER. V trimming: 2 bases; J trimming: 5 bases; junction bases outside the gene matches: 8. The CDR3 spans 16 residues.

The chain's CDR3 is CASSSGTGDSRNTIYF. CDR3 sequence (DNA): TGTGCCAGCAGCAGTGGGACAGGGGATAGTAGAAACACCATATATTTT. The chain employs TRBV7-8 and TRBJ1-3, with 10 positions matching TRBD1. With 5 bases clipped from V and 5 bases from J, the junction kept 9 bases outside the gene matches. The CDR3 spans 16 residues. CDR1 is SGHVS, CDR2 FQNEAQ, per germline. Looking up the rest from reference TRBV7-8 and TRBJ1-3 gives the full variable domain: GAGVSQSPRYKVAKRGQDVALRCDPISGHVSLFWYQQALGQGPEFLTYFQNEAQLDKSGLPSDRFFAERPEGSVSTLKIQRTQQEDSAVYLCASSSGTGDSRNTIYFGEGSWLTVV.

The genes are TRBV25-1 and TRBJ1-2; a weak D match, TRBD1 (5 bases). Germline assignment: CDR1 MGHDK and CDR2 SYGVNS. The ends were cut back, 1 base at V and 0 bases at J, with 15 bases in the middle. The CDR3 loop spans 17 amino acids. The CDR3 DNA reads TGTGCCAGCAGTGAATCGGAGGGGCGAAGACCTAACTATGGCTACACCTTC. Residues: CASSESEGRRPNYGYTF.